This TCR beta chain was documented in a study of T-cell memory formation after mild COVID-19. A 5'RACE reaction primed in the constant segment made cDNA libraries of TCR alpha and TCR beta, and these carried sample barcodes and UMIs. TCRdb re-analysed the 5' RACE reads in MiXCR, keeping a single row per CDR3 protein. The table includes around 470,000 distinct CDR3 sequences, around 20% detected once. This clonotype turned up a few times. No antigen is known for it. The CDR3 consists of 10 residues. CDR1 and CDR2 (germline): SNHLY, FYNNEI. Trimming pared 8 bases from V and 10 bases from J, leaving 11 bases between. Study conclusions and caveats: Detection of some responders pre-infection suggested pre-existing cross-reactive memory T cells participated.

The rearrangement joins TRBV2 to TRBJ1-1; unclear D gene. The sample was PBMCs or a T cell subset sorted from them (not recorded which). This clonotype was sampled from an adult woman who had mild COVID-19 (a few samples of this study predate the infection). Cell type and time point are not known. The CDR3 DNA follows: TGTGCCAGCGGTAAAAGGGCAGCTTTCTTT. Encoded protein: CASGKRAAFF.